This TCR beta chain was profiled in a study of blood T cell repertoires in COVID-19. Study summary: Collection of acute and convalescent COVID-19 samples took place in the United States, Italy and Spain. Sources were T cells, B-cell-depleted T cells, or PBMCs; the material itself was cDNA or gDNA.

In the original analysis: Quantification of nucleated cells was approximated via reference gene primer amplification. Here immunoSEQ multiplex PCR was the method, and the copy in TCRdb shows in-frame clones only, minus some. V, J and clone size reflect that table, while D and trimming were determined from the DNA. The data show 45,000 to 65,000 clones, less than 90% seen once. The CDR3 loop spans 15 amino acids. The germline CDR1 and CDR2 sequences are LNHDA and SQIVND (reference sequence). Losses at the gene ends were 3 bases for V and 6 bases for J; bases not matched to a gene: 8. Source material: peripheral blood. The source of this sequence is a human donor in a cohort sampled during active COVID-19. J is TRBJ1-5 and V is TRBV19, with 7 bases aligning to TRBD1. The CDR3 loop reads CASSIGAGGAQPQHF. For the CDR3, the DNA is TGTGCCAGTAGTATCGGGGCAGGGGGAGCTCAGCCCCAGCATTTT.